This T cell receptor (beta chain) was sequenced in a study of molecular identifiers for immune sequencing clone quantification. Broader study findings: Clones with over 20 RNA copies captured over 97% of effector molecules but under 1% of naive ones. Highly expanded clones may be undercounted when identical TCR molecules share barcodes.

The CDR3 extends over 12 amino acids. Germline CDR1 reads SEHNR; CDR2 reads FQNEAQ (reference sequence). V was cut by 3 bases and J by 2 bases, with 5 bases left in between. This clonotype appeared many times. The antigen remains unidentified. Preparation of naive CD8 libraries involved roughly 18,000 to 1,100,000 sorted cells and 10%, 30% or 50% RNA. CD8+CD4-CCR7+CD45RA+ cells were sorted as naive CD8 T cells. MiXCR, run by TCRdb on the PCR reads, gives a single entry per CDR3 protein. Of 400,000 to 600,000 distinct CDR3 sequences in the sample, around 23% were seen once. This sequence originates from a human donor in good health. Some libraries in this study had Jurkat cell RNA spiked in. The chain joins TRBV7-9 to TRBJ2-7; D not certain. Sequencing was carried out using naive CD8+ T cells from blood, with Jurkat cell RNA spiked in. Subset denoted: FACS-sorted CD8+CD4-CCR7+CD45RA+ naive T cells. As DNA, the CDR3 is TGTGCCAGCAGCTTCAGGCCCTACGAGCAGTACTTC. Residues: CASSFRPYEQYF.